The rows below give T cell receptor beta chains drawn from one sample of a study of blood T cell repertoires in COVID-19. Clones were read by immunoSEQ multiplex PCR, and TCRdb kept only the in-frame ones, dropping some. Seen here are some 30,000 clones, 83% observed once, and the top ten hold approximately 24%. Specimen: peripheral blood. The receptors shown here come from a man aged 70 or older with active COVID-19. Each CDR3 is given without its conserved first and last residue. Some rows mark clone size as missing; the rest say once, few, many or name a class of expanded clone.

j_call clone_size v_call cdr3_aa
TRBJ2-7 medium-sized TRBV9 ASSPSIKAGPYEQY
TRBJ2-7 few TRBV6-2/TRBV6-3 ASSTPMQGSYEQY
TRBJ1-1 few TRBV7-8 ASSGQVVNTEAF
TRBJ2-1 . TRBV24-1 ATSDQTSGSNEQF
TRBJ2-7 . TRBV4-1 ASSQETNYEQY
TRBJ1-5 . TRBV28 ASSPSPTGGLNQPQH
TRBJ2-7 . TRBV11-2 ASSLAMRGLGEQY
TRBJ2-7 . TRBV4-1 ASSQRDRDYEQY
TRBJ1-4 once TRBV15 ATSRAGRSATNEKLF
TRBJ1-1 . TRBV19 ASSRREGQASGTEAF
TRBJ2-5 . TRBV19 ASSVISGIGETQY
TRBJ1-5 . TRBV27 ASSLSRSRSNQPQH
TRBJ1-2 . TRBV5-1 ASTPQGANYGYT
TRBJ2-1 . TRBV19 ASSIEATGKAGEQF
TRBJ2-1 . TRBV5-5 ASSSGPYNEQF
TRBJ2-3 . TRBV7-6 ASSSGGSTDTQY
TRBJ2-1 . TRBV5-1 ASSFGQGVGNEQF
TRBJ2-1 . TRBV4-2 ASSLSGGYNEQF
TRBJ2-2 . TRBV7-6 ASSSGQVDTGELF
TRBJ1-1 . TRBV10-3 AISKTGSDTEAF
TRBJ2-3 . TRBV9 ASSVRDYTDTQY
TRBJ2-1 once TRBV7-9 ASCPTSGRYHYNEQF
TRBJ2-3 . TRBV2 ASSGGRKLDTQY
TRBJ1-2 once TRBV27 ASSLDRYNYGYA
TRBJ2-7 . TRBV11-2 ASSSAGGGEQY
TRBJ2-2 . TRBV3-1/TRBV3-2 ASSRRTRAGELF
TRBJ1-5 . TRBV28 ASSWVRGGNQPQH
TRBJ1-4 . TRBV7-2 ASSLGDWGNEKLF
TRBJ2-5 . TRBV7-2 ASSLARGAEY
TRBJ2-3 . TRBV19 ASSDRGGTDTQY
TRBJ2-7 . TRBV29-1 SFRGAGGYEQY
TRBJ2-7 . TRBV5-4 ASSFGEPYEQY
TRBJ2-5 . TRBV11-2 ASSFRREGSETQY
TRBJ1-6 . TRBV5-4 ASSPERSSPLH
TRBJ2-1 . TRBV11-3 ASSPGGQGYNEQF
TRBJ1-4 few TRBV7-3 ASSLGSPGEKLF
TRBJ1-2 . TRBV20-1 SARPSYT
TRBJ1-5 . TRBV27 ASSFWQGGQPQH
TRBJ2-7 . TRBV5-4 ASSPPAGGTYEQY
TRBJ1-6 . TRBV2 ASSEGQWGNSPLH
TRBJ1-1 . TRBV19 ASSFRDRGPNTEAF
TRBJ2-1 . TRBV2 ASKPGLEYNEQF
TRBJ1-5 . TRBV2 ASSTDRDQPQH
TRBJ2-3 . TRBV7-2 ASNYVWTDTQY
TRBJ2-1 . TRBV28 ASSREDRGNEQF
TRBJ2-7 . TRBV5-4 ASSGTGGGFNEQY
TRBJ1-4 . TRBV5-1 ASSPGTGNAEKLF
TRBJ1-1 . TRBV10-2 ATRGEGLSEAF
TRBJ2-1 few TRBV2 ASSGSGSSYNEQF
TRBJ2-1 . TRBV5-1 ASSGGADYNEQF
TRBJ2-5 few TRBV28 ASNPGGVWETQY